This is a list of T cell receptor beta chains from one sample in a study of blood T cell repertoires in COVID-19. Sequencing was performed with immunoSEQ multiplex PCR; in TCRdb, only in-frame clones are kept and a portion is missing. The sample has over 150,000 clones, 80% to 85% seen once; the top ten hold 11%. Material for sequencing was peripheral blood. Receptors originate from a man aged 65 to 79 with active or convalescent COVID-19. CDR3s include the opening cysteine and the closing phenylalanine or tryptophan. Fields, in order: D gene, V gene, J gene, clone size, CDR3 DNA, CDR3 protein. A D gene is named only where the DNA matches it firmly. Size is stated for part of the rows, as once, few or many counts, or as a class when the clone is expanded.

D: .; V: TRBV27; J: TRBJ2-4; size: once; DNA: TGTGCCAGCTCCAGTGGTTCGGCCAAAAACATTCAGTACTTC; CDR3: CASSSGSAKNIQYF
D: .; V: TRBV10-3; J: TRBJ1-5; size: once; DNA: TGTGCCATCAGTGGGGGAGGCCGAAGCAATCAGCCCCAGCATTTT; CDR3: CAISGGGRSNQPQHF
D: .; V: TRBV7-6; J: TRBJ2-2; size: .; DNA: TGTGCCAGCAGCTTAGTAGGGGGTCCAGGGGGAGGCACCGGGGAGCTGTTTTTT; CDR3: CASSLVGGPGGGTGELFF
D: .; V: TRBV5-5; J: TRBJ2-7; size: few; DNA: TGTGCCAGCAGCCCACAGGGATCAGGCTACGAGCAGTACTTC; CDR3: CASSPQGSGYEQYF
D: .; V: TRBV27; J: TRBJ2-3; size: .; DNA: TGTGCCAGCAGTTTATTTAGGGAGGCAGATACGCAGTATTTT; CDR3: CASSLFREADTQYF
D: TRBD2; V: TRBV7-9; J: TRBJ2-5; size: .; DNA: TGTGCCAGCAGCCAAGGCCTAGCGGGGGGTCAAGAGACCCAGTACTTC; CDR3: CASSQGLAGGQETQYF
D: TRBD2; V: TRBV9; J: TRBJ2-5; size: .; DNA: TGTGCCAGCAGCGTAGGACTAGCGGGAGGGGGAGAGACCCAGTACTTC; CDR3: CASSVGLAGGGETQYF
D: TRBD1; V: TRBV29-1; J: TRBJ2-7; size: few; DNA: TGCAGCGTTGAATTAGGGGACAGTCGTTACGAGCAGTACTTC; CDR3: CSVELGDSRYEQYF
D: TRBD1; V: TRBV7-8; J: TRBJ1-5; size: .; DNA: TGTGCCAGCAGCTTAGGGGACAGGGGGTCGGTGCCCCAGCATTTT; CDR3: CASSLGDRGSVPQHF
D: TRBD1; V: TRBV5-1; J: TRBJ1-3; size: .; DNA: TGCGCCAGCAGCTTGGCGGGACAGCTTCTCTCTGGAAACACCATATATTTT; CDR3: CASSLAGQLLSGNTIYF
D: .; V: TRBV19; J: TRBJ1-5; size: .; DNA: TGTGCCAGTAGTATAGGGGCAGGGCTTAATCAGCCCCAGCATTTT; CDR3: CASSIGAGLNQPQHF
D: .; V: TRBV6-5; J: TRBJ1-3; size: .; DNA: TGTGCCAGCAGTTATAGAGGTGGAAACACCATATATTTT; CDR3: CASSYRGGNTIYF
D: .; V: TRBV6-6; J: TRBJ1-4; size: .; DNA: TGTGCCAGCAGCTTCCTAGATGCAACTAATGAAAAACTGTTTTTT; CDR3: CASSFLDATNEKLFF
D: .; V: TRBV12-3/TRBV12-4; J: TRBJ2-2; size: .; DNA: TGTGCCAGCAGTCGGGGGTCCGGGGAGCTGTTTTTT; CDR3: CASSRGSGELFF
D: .; V: TRBV4-3; J: TRBJ1-4; size: .; DNA: TGCGCCAGCAGCCCTGTCAGTGACATCCAAAATGAAAAACTGTTTTTT; CDR3: CASSPVSDIQNEKLFF
D: TRBD1; V: TRBV29-1; J: TRBJ1-2; size: once; DNA: TGCAGCGTATCGGGACAGGGGTATTTTGGCTACACCTTC; CDR3: CSVSGQGYFGYTF
D: TRBD1; V: TRBV7-2; J: TRBJ1-6; size: .; DNA: TGTGCCAGCAGCTTAGGGACAGGGACCGATTCACCCCTCCACTTT; CDR3: CASSLGTGTDSPLHF
D: TRBD1; V: TRBV5-1; J: TRBJ2-1; size: .; DNA: TGCGCCAGCAGCTTGGCTGGACAGGCGACCCTCGCCAATGAGCAGTTCTTC; CDR3: CASSLAGQATLANEQFF
D: TRBD1; V: TRBV27; J: TRBJ1-4; size: .; DNA: TGTGCCAGCAGTTCGACAGGGCGAAATGAAAAACTGTTTTTT; CDR3: CASSSTGRNEKLFF
D: .; V: TRBV5-1; J: TRBJ1-1; size: few; DNA: TGCGCCAGCAGCTTGGCCAGGGAGGTGGACACTGAAGCTTTCTTT; CDR3: CASSLAREVDTEAFF